This entry concerns a single TCR beta chain. Sequencing was performed with immunoSEQ multiplex PCR; in TCRdb, only in-frame clones are kept and a portion is missing. The data contain around 220,000 clones, around 80% of them singletons. This record belongs to a study of blood T cell repertoires in COVID-19. Study overall: Acute and convalescent COVID-19 samples came from the United States, Italy and Spain. The cDNA or gDNA used as material had been derived from T cells, B-cell-depleted T cells, or PBMCs.

Germline trimming cut 3 bases from V and 6 bases from J; bases unmatched to any gene: 12. Germline lookup yields CDR1 SGHRS and CDR2 YFSETQ. The CDR3 extends over 15 amino acids. This chain links TRBV5-1 with TRBJ2-7; 7 nucleotides line up with TRBD1. The receptor was derived from a woman between 35 and 50 years old with active or convalescent COVID-19. Sequenced material: peripheral blood. CDR3 coding DNA: TGCGCCAGCAGCTGGGGACAAACAGGGGCTCTCGAGCAGTACTTC. It translates to CASSWGQTGALEQYF.